These 19 T cell receptor beta chains came from one sample sequenced in a study of immune cell composition in non-small cell lung cancer. Clones were sequenced by immunoSEQ multiplex PCR, and TCRdb holds only the in-frame ones, with some missing. The table shows some 13,000 clones, with approximately 70% occurring only once. Specimen: lung tumor tissue. Every receptor here comes from a human donor with non-small cell lung cancer.

The gene calls are TRBV28 and TRBJ1-1; the D gene is possibly TRBD1 (6 bases). V was clipped by 5 bases and J by 1 base, with 11 bases between them. The CDR3 length is 14 residues. CDR1 is MDHEN, CDR2 SYDVKM, per germline. The CDR3 DNA reads as TGTGCCAGCAGTCGAAGGGGGGGGAACACTGAAGCTTTCTTT. This gives the protein CASSRRGGNTEAFF.

With respect to this clone: The same CDR3 can be traced to other DNA sequences in this sample. The chain joins TRBV4-3 to TRBJ1-1, with D perhaps TRBD1 (5 bases). The V gene lost 0 bases and the J gene lost 3 bases, with 8 bases spanning the gap. This CDR3 is 14 amino acids long. CDR1 and CDR2 (germline): LGHNA, YSLEER. The CDR3 DNA follows: TGCGCCAGCAGCCAAGAAACGGGGGACACTGAAGCTTTCTTT. This codes for CASSQETGDTEAFF.

This clone is medium-sized within its sample. The chain carries TRBV4-2 and TRBJ1-3; 7 bases line up with TRBD1. There are 14 residues in the CDR3. V shed 1 base and J 7 bases; nucleotides not matched to a gene: 4. Per the germline V gene, CDR1 is LGHNA and CDR2 is YNFKEQ. CDR3 region: CASSQVGTVNTIYF. CDR3 DNA: TGTGCCAGCAGCCAAGTAGGGACAGTCAACACCATATATTTT.

The J gene is TRBJ2-1, the V gene TRBV27, with D possibly being TRBD1 (6 bases). The germline gives CDR1 MNHEY, CDR2 SMNVEV (reference sequence). The CDR3 is 15 residues long. Trimming pared 4 bases from V and 0 bases from J, leaving 10 bases between. CDR3 loop: CASSSRDNSYNEQFF. The CDR3 coding sequence is TGTGCCAGCAGTTCCCGGGACAACTCCTACAATGAGCAGTTCTTC.

This clone was observed once. The chain recombines TRBV4-2 with TRBJ2-6; 7 nucleotides align to TRBD2. This CDR3 has 17 residues. From germline, CDR1 is LGHNA and CDR2 YNFKEQ. V shed 1 base, J shed 0 bases, and the junction held 3 bases outside the gene matches. The CDR3 loop is CASSQAGGNSGANVLTF. The CDR3, as DNA: TGTGCCAGCAGCCAAGCGGGAGGTAACTCTGGGGCCAACGTCCTGACTTTC.

This clone was detected a few times. The CDR3 reads CASSGTVYGYTF. CDR3 nucleotide sequence: TGTGCCAGCAGTGGGACAGTCTATGGCTACACCTTC. The gene calls are TRBV28 and TRBJ1-2; TRBD1 agrees at 7 bases. Germline loops: CDR1 MDHEN, CDR2 SYDVKM. Losses at the gene ends were 5 bases for V and 4 bases for J; bases not matched to a gene: 1. The CDR3 totals 12 residues.

This clone was seen a handful of times. The V call is TRBV27, the J call TRBJ1-2; D gene uncertain. The germline CDR1 and CDR2 sequences are MNHEY and SMNVEV (reference sequence). The V end lost 6 bases, the J end lost 4 bases, and 18 bases lay between the germline ends. This CDR3 spans 15 amino acids. DNA of the CDR3: TGTGCCAGCAGCCGACTCCTAGGTGTGGGCTATGGCTACACCTTC. It yields the protein CASSRLLGVGYGYTF.

The V gene is TRBV29-1, the J gene TRBJ2-3; TRBD2 might be the D (5 bases). This CDR3 has 16 residues. Germline V gene lookup returns CDR1 SQVTM and CDR2 ANQGSEA. Trimming pared 0 bases from V and 1 base from J, leaving 14 bases between. CDR3 DNA sequence: TGCAGCGTTGAAGAGGAGGCGTTGTTCCGCACAGATACGCAGTATTTT. Its translation: CSVEEEALFRTDTQYF.

This clone turned up a few times. This chain links TRBV5-1 with TRBJ2-3; D may be TRBD2 (5 bases). This CDR3 region has 13 residues. Trimming pared 5 bases from V and 6 bases from J, leaving 13 bases between. Germline V gives CDR1 SGHRS, CDR2 YFSETQ. CDR3 in DNA: TGCGCCAGCAGTCCGGGGTCCTTGGATACGCAGTATTTT. Translated, it gives CASSPGSLDTQYF.

In its sample, this clone ranks as medium-sized. The rearrangement uses TRBV9 and TRBJ1-2, with D unclear. Germline V gives CDR1 SGDLS, CDR2 YYNGEE. The CDR3 totals 15 residues. V was pared by 3 bases and J by 2 bases, with 14 bases between. DNA for the CDR3: TGTGCCAGCAGCGCCTCCGGCGACATAAACTATGGCTACACCTTC. It translates to CASSASGDINYGYTF.

The chain joins TRBV7-2 to TRBJ1-2; 7 nucleotides agree with TRBD1. Unmatched junction bases numbered 2, after V lost 1 base and J lost 0 bases. The germline V gene has CDR1 SGHTA and CDR2 FQGNSA. The CDR3 runs to 15 residues. CDR3 DNA: TGTGCCAGCAGCTTAGGACAGGGCGCTAACTATGGCTACACCTTC. Protein: CASSLGQGANYGYTF.

The genes are TRBV7-9 and TRBJ2-3; D possibly corresponds to TRBD2 (5 bases). This CDR3 comprises 12 residues. Between the trimmed V and J ends, which lost 0 bases and 9 bases, there was a span of 7 bases. In germline, CDR1 is SEHNR, CDR2 FQNEAQ (reference sequence). This chain's CDR3 is CASSLAERTQYF. The CDR3 bases are TGTGCCAGCAGCTTAGCGGAGCGGACGCAGTATTTT.

This rearrangement joins TRBV27 to TRBJ2-3, with unresolved D. Germline CDR1 is MNHEY and CDR2 is SMNVEV (reference sequence). The V gene lost 5 bases and the J gene lost 6 bases, with 18 bases spanning the gap. This CDR3 has 15 residues. The CDR3 loop reads CASSASLQISDTQYF. Here the CDR3 DNA reads TGTGCCAGCAGTGCCTCCCTACAGATTTCGGATACGCAGTATTTT.

V usage is TRBV7-9 and J usage is TRBJ2-7; D gene unclear. From germline, CDR1 is SEHNR and CDR2 FQNEAQ (reference sequence). The CDR3 extends over 13 amino acids. The germline V and J ends were trimmed by 3 bases and 1 base, with 7 bases remaining between them. CDR3 residues: CASSLPQSYEQYF. The DNA of the CDR3 is TGTGCCAGCAGCTTGCCACAATCCTACGAGCAGTACTTC.

This clone was picked up a small number of times. This chain uses TRBV2 with TRBJ1-2; 8 bases line up with TRBD1. CDR1 and CDR2 from the germline V gene are SNHLY and FYNNEI. The CDR3 runs to 13 residues. V was clipped by 5 bases and J by 4 bases; unmatched bases: 3. CDR3 loop: CASSFGQGYGYTF. The CDR3, as DNA: TGTGCCAGCAGTTTCGGACAGGGCTATGGCTACACCTTC.

This clone appeared a few times. Written as DNA, the CDR3 is TGTGCCAGCAGTGAATCAGGGAAGAAGAATGGCTACACCTTC. Translation: CASSESGKKNGYTF. The J gene is TRBJ1-2, the V gene TRBV2; D possibly corresponds to TRBD1 (5 bases). There are 14 residues in the CDR3. V was clipped by 2 bases and J by 6 bases, with 13 bases between them. Germline CDR1 is SNHLY and CDR2 is FYNNEI.

The chain combines TRBV10-1 with TRBJ1-1, with D perhaps matching TRBD1 (5 bases). The V end was cut by 4 bases, the J end by 0 bases, with 12 bases between. The CDR3 contains 15 residues. The germline gives CDR1 WNHNN, CDR2 SYGVQD (reference sequence). Written as DNA, the CDR3 is TGCGCCAGCAGTGCAGACAGCGTTATGAACACTGAAGCTTTCTTT. Translating gives CASSADSVMNTEAFF.

The chain is built from TRBV4-1 and TRBJ2-7, with TRBD2 matching 15 bases. The CDR3 sequence is 18 residues long. Germline V gives CDR1 MGHRA, CDR2 YSYEKL. J gave up 2 bases and V 4 bases, and 9 bases lay outside the gene matches. The CDR3 loop reads CASSRAGLAGGQTYEQYF. CDR3 DNA sequence: TGCGCCAGCAGCCGAGCGGGACTAGCGGGGGGACAAACCTACGAGCAGTACTTC.

The chain combines TRBV19 with TRBJ2-5; 8 nucleotides line up with TRBD1. With 3 bases clipped from V and 5 bases from J, the junction kept 11 bases outside the gene matches. The CDR3 length is 16 residues. The germline V gene encodes CDR1 LNHDA and CDR2 SQIVND (reference sequence). The CDR3 nucleotides read TGTGCCAGTAGTATTTGGCCTGGACAGGGTGACGAGACCCAGTACTTC. As protein: CASSIWPGQGDETQYF. The whole variable domain, filled in from reference TRBV19 and TRBJ2-5, reads DGGITQSPKYLFRKEGQNVTLSCEQNLNHDAMYWYRQDPGQGLRLIYYSQIVNDFQKGDIAEGYSVSREKKESFPLTVTSAQKNPTAFYLCASSIWPGQGDETQYFGPGTRLLVL.